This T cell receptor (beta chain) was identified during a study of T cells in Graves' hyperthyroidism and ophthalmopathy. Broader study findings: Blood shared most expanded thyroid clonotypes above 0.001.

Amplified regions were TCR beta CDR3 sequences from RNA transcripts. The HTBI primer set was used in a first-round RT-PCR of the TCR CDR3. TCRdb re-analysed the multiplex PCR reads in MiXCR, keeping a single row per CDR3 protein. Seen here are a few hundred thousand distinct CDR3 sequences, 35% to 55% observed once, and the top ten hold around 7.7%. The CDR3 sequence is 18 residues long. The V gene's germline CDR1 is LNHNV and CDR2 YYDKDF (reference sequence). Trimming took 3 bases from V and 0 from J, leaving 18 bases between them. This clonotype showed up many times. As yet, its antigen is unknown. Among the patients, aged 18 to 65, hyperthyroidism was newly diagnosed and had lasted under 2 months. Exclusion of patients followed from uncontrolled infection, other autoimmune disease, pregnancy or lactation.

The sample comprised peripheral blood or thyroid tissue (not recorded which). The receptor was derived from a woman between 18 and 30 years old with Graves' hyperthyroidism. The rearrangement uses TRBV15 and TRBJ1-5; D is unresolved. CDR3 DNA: TGTGCCACCAGCAGGGACCATCCCTCGGGGAGTAGCAATCAGCCCCAGCATTTT. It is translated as CATSRDHPSGSSNQPQHF. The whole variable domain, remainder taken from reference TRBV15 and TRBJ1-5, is DAMVIQNPRYQVTQFGKPVTLSCSQTLNHNVMYWYQQKSSQAPKLLFHYYDKDFNNEADTPDNFQSRRPNTSFCFLDIRSPGLGDTAMYLCATSRDHPSGSSNQPQHFGDGTRLSIL.